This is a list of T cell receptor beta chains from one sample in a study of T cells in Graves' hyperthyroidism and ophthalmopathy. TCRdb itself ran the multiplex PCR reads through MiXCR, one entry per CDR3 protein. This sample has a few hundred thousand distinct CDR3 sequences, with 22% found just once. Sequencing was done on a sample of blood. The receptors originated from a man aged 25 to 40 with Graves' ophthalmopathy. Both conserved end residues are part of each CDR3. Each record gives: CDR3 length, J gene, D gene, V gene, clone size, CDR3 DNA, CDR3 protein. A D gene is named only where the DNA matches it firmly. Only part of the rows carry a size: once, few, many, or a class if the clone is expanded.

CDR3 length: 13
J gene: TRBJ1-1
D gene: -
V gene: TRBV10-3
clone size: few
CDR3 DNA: TGTGCCATCAGTTTTGGGGCGAACACTGAAGCTTTCTTT
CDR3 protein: CAISFGANTEAFF

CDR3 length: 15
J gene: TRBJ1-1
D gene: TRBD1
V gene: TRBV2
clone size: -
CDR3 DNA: TGTGCCAGCAGTGTGAGAAGACAGGGGAGTACTGAAGCTTTCTTT
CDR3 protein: CASSVRRQGSTEAFF

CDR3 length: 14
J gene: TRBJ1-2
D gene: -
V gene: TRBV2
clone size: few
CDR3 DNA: TGTGCCAGCGGTTTCACAGGGAGCTCCTATGGCTACACCTTC
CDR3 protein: CASGFTGSSYGYTF

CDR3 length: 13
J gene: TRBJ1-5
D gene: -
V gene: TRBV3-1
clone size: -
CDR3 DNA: TGTGCCAGCAGCCAAGGATCGGGACGGCCCCAGCATTTT
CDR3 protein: CASSQGSGRPQHF

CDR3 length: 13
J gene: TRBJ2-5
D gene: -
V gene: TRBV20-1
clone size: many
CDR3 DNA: TGCAGTGCTAGAGTTGGAGGTGGGGAGACCCAGTACTTC
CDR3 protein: CSARVGGGETQYF

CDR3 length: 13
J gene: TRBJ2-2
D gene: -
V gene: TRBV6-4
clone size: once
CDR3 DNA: TGTGCCAGCAGTGACACAAATACCGGGGAGCTGTTTTTT
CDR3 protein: CASSDTNTGELFF

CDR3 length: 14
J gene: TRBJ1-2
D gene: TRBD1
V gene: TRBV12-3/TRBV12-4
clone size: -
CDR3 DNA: TGTGCCAGCAGCAACCCAGGGGGGGGCTATGGCTACACCTTC
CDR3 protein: CASSNPGGGYGYTF

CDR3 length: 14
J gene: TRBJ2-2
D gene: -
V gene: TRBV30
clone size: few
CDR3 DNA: TGTGCCTGGAGTTCCATCCCGCCCACCGGGGAGCTGTTTTTT
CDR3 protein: CAWSSIPPTGELFF

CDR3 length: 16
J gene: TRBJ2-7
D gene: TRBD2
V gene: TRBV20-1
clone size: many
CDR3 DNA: TGCAGTGCTAGACCCGGACTAGCGGGAGCCTCCTACGAGCAGTACTTC
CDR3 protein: CSARPGLAGASYEQYF

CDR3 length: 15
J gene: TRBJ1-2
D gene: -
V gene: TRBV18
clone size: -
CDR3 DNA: TGTGCCAGCTCACCCCCGACGAGGGGGGCCTATGGCTACACCTTC
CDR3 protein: CASSPPTRGAYGYTF

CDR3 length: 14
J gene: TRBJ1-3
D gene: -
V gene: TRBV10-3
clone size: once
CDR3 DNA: TGTGCCAGCAGTGTAGGGGCTTCTGGAAACACCACATATTTT
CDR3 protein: CASSVGASGNTTYF

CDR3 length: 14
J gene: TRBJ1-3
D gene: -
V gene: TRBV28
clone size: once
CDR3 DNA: TGTGCCAGCAGCCAGGGGCTGGGTGGAAACACCATATATTTT
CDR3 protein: CASSQGLGGNTIYF

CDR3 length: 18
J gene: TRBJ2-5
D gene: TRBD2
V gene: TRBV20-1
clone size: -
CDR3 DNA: TGCAGTGCTAGAGATGACGGGGGGATGAGGTGGGGAGAAGAGACCCAGTACTTC
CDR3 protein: CSARDDGGMRWGEETQYF

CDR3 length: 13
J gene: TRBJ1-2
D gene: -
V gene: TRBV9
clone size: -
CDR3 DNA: TGTGCCAGCAGCCCCACTGGGGGCCATGGCTACACCTTC
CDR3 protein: CASSPTGGHGYTF

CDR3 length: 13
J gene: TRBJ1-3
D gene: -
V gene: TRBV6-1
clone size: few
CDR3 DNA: TGTGCCAGCATTTATACCTCTGGAAACACCATATATTTT
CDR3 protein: CASIYTSGNTIYF

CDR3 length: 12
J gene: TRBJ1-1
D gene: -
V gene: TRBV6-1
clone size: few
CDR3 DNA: TGTGCCGTAAAGAGGGGGGACACTGAAGCTTTCTTT
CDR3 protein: CAVKRGDTEAFF

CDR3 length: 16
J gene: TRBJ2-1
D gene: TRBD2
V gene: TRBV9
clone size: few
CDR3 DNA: TGTGCCAGCAGCCCACGGGGACTAGCGGGATCAAATGAGCAGTTCTTC
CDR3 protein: CASSPRGLAGSNEQFF

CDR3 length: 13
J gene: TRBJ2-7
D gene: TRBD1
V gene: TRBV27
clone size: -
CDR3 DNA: TGTGCCAGCAGTTTCCAGGGGGCTGGGGAGCAGTACTTC
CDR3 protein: CASSFQGAGEQYF

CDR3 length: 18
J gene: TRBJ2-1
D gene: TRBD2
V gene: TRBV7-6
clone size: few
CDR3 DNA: TGTGCCAGCAGCTCCCCCGGACTAGCGGGGAGCTCCTACAATGAGCAGTTCTTC
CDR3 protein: CASSSPGLAGSSYNEQFF

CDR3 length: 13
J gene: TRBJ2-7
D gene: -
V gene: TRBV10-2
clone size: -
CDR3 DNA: TGCGCCAGCAGGGGCTTGGGTCCCCACGAGCAGTACTTC
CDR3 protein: CASRGLGPHEQYF

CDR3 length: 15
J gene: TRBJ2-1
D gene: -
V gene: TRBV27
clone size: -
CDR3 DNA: TGTGCCAGCAGCGGCACAGGCTCGGCCTACAATGAGCAGTTCTTC
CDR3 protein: CASSGTGSAYNEQFF

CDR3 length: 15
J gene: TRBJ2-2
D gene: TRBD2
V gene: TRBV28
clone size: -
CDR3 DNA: TGTGCCAGCAGCATTAGCGGGAGGTGGACCGGGGAGCTGTTTTTT
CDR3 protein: CASSISGRWTGELFF

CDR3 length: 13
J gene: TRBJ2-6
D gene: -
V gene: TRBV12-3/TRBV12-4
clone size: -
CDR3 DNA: TGTGCCAGCAGTTCCTTAGGACACCTCTCCCTGACTTTC
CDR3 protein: CASSSLGHLSLTF

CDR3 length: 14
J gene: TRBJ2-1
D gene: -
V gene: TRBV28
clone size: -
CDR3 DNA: TGTGCCAGCAGGACACCGGGACGAGTGAATGAGCAGTTCTTC
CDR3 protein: CASRTPGRVNEQFF

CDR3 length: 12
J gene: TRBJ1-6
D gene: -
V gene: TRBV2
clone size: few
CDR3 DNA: TGTGCCAGCAAGTCCGGGTATTCACCCCTCCACTTT
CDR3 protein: CASKSGYSPLHF

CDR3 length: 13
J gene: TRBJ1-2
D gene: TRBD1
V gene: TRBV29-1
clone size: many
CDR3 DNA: TGCAGCGTCCCTCGGACAGGGAACTATGGCTACACCTTC
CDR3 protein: CSVPRTGNYGYTF

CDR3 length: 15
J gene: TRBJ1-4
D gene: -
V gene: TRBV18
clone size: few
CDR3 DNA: TGTGCCAGCTCACTGGATCGGGGCTCCAATGAAAAACTGTTTTTT
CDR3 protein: CASSLDRGSNEKLFF